This T cell receptor beta chain was sequenced for a study of T cell repertoires in cytomegalovirus infection (dated by TCRdb to the late 2010s). With respect to the entire study: Donor HLA type was relevant to the analysis, as public TCR beta signatures indicated carriage of CMV infection together with the matching HLA type. What the authors observed across the whole study: In both this cohort and an independent roughly 350-donor cohort, the cumulative frequency of public TCR beta family members distinguished carriers of CMV infection plus the relevant HLA type. The ex vivo response was dominated by HLA-C-restricted CMV-specific TCR beta clonotypes, which also provided the single most frequent clonotype in two of eight donors.

This clonotype was found many times. The antigen it recognizes is unknown. Per-nucleotide qualities are absent, and no much larger clonotype sits a single base away. Trimming accounts for 5 bases at V and 3 bases at J, while the number of junction bases matched to no gene is 7. The CDR3, from cysteine to phenylalanine, totals 16 residues. Only CDR3 DNA is held: 48 bases, read in frame from base 1. CDR1 and CDR2, looked up from the germline V gene, are SGHVS and FQNEAQ. Instrument on record: Illumina HiSeq 1500. The public reads were quality trimmed at Q25 with fastp and then assembled into clones with MiXCR by TCRdb, keeping productive beta chains. Merged by CDR3 protein, the rows form single entries marked with the most common genes and DNA. The sample records some 390,000 distinct CDR3 sequences, less than 20% of which are singletons. 8.5% to 10% of the sample goes to the ten largest clones.

This receptor was taken from a human donor in good health (CMV status not recorded). Some clones in this sample may be carry-over from other donors' samples. The V and J genes are TRBV7-8 and TRBJ2-1; 10 bases in between match TRBD2. The sample consisted of PBMCs. In nucleotide form, the sequence is TGTGCCAGCAGCCTCTTTAGGACTAGCGGCTACAATGAGCAGTTCTTC. It encodes CASSLFRTSGYNEQFF.